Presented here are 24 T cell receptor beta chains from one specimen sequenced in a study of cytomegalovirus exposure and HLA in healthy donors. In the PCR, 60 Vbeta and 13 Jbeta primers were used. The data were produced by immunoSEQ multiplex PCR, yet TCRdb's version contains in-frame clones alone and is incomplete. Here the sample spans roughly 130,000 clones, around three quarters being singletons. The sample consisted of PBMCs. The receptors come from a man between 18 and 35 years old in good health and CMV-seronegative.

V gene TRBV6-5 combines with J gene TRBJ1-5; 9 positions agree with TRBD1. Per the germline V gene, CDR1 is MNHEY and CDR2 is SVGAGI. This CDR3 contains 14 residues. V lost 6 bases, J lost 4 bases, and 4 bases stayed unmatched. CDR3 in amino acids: CASRGQGRNQPQHF. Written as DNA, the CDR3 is TGTGCCAGCAGGGGACAGGGTAGGAATCAGCCCCAGCATTTT.

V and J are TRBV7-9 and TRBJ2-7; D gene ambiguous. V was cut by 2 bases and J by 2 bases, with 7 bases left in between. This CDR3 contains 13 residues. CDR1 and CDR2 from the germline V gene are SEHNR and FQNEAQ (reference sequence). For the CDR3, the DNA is TGTGCCAGCAGCTTACAGGCAGCCTACGAGCAGTACTTC. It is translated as CASSLQAAYEQYF.

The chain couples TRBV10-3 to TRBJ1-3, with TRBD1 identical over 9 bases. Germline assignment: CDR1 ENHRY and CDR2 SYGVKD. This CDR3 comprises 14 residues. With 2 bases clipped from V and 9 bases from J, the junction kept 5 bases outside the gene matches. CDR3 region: CAISEGQGFITIYF. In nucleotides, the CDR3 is TGTGCCATCAGTGAGGGACAGGGGTTTATCACCATATATTTT.

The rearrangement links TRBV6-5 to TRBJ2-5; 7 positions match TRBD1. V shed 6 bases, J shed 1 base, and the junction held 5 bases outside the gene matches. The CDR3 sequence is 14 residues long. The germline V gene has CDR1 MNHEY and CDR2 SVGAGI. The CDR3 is CASSPGQAQETQYF. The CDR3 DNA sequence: TGTGCCAGCAGCCCTGGACAGGCCCAAGAGACCCAGTACTTC.

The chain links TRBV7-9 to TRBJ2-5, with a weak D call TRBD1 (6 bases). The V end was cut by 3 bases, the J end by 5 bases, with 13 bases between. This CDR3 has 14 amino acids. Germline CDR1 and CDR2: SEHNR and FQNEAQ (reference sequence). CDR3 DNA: TGTGCCAGCAGCTTCCGGACAGCAGAGGAGACCCAGTACTTC. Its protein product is CASSFRTAEETQYF.

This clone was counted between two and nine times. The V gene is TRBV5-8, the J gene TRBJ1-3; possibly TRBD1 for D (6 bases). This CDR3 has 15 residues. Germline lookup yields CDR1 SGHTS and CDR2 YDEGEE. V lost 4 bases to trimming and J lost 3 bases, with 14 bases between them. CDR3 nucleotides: TGTGCCAGCAGCCAAGATTCAGGGGATGGAAACACCATATATTTT. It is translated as CASSQDSGDGNTIYF.

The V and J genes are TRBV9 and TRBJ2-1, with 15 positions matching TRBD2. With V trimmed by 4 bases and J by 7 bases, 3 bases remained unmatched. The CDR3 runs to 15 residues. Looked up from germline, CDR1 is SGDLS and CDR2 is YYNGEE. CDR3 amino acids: CASSTGLAGGNEQFF. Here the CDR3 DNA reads TGTGCCAGCAGCACCGGACTAGCGGGAGGGAATGAGCAGTTCTTC.

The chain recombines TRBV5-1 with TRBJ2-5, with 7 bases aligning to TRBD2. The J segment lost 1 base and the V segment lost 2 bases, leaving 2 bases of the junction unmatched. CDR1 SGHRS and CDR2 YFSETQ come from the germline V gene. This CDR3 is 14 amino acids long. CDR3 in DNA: TGCGCCAGCAGCTTAGCGGGACTCCAAGAGACCCAGTACTTC. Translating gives CASSLAGLQETQYF.

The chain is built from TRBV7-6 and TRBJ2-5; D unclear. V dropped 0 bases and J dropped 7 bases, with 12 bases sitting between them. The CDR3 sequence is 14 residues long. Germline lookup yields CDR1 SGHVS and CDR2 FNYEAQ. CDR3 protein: CASSLASYRRTQYF. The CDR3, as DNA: TGTGCCAGCAGCTTAGCGTCATACCGGAGGACCCAGTACTTC.

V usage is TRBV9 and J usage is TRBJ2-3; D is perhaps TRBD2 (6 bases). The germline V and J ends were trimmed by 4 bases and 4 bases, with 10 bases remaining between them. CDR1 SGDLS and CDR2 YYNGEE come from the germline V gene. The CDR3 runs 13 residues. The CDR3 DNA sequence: TGTGCCAGCAGCAAACTAGCCGCAGATACGCAGTATTTT. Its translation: CASSKLAADTQYF.

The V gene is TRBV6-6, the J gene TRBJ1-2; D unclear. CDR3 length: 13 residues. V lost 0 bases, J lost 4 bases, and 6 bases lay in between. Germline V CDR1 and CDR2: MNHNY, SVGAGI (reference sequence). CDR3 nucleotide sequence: TGTGCCAGCAGTTACTCGGCTAGCTATGGCTACACCTTC. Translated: CASSYSASYGYTF.

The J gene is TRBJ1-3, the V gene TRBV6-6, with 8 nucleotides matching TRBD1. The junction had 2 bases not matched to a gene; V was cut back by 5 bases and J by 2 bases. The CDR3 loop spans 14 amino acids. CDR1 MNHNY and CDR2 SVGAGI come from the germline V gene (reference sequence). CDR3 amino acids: CASSPTGAGNTIYF. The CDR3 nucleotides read TGTGCCAGCAGTCCGACAGGGGCTGGAAACACCATATATTTT.

This CDR3 is CASRLGQNTGELFF. The CDR3 bases are TGTGCCAGTAGATTAGGACAGAACACCGGGGAGCTGTTTTTT. The J gene is TRBJ2-2, the V gene TRBV19; TRBD1 might be the D (5 bases). The CDR3 is made up of 14 amino acids. Trimming took 6 bases from V and 1 from J, leaving 9 bases between them. Germline CDR1 and CDR2: LNHDA and SQIVND (reference sequence).

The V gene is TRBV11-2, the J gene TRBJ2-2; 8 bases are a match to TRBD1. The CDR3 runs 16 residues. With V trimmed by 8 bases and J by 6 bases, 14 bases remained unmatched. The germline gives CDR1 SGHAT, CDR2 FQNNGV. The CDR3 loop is CASARIGQGVSGELFF. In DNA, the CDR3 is TGTGCCAGCGCTCGGATCGGACAGGGTGTGTCCGGGGAGCTGTTTTTT. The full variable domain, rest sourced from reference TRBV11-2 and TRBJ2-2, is EAGVAQSPRYKIIEKRQSVAFWCNPISGHATLYWYQQILGQGPKLLIQFQNNGVVDDSQLPKDRFSAERLKGVDSTLKIQPAKLEDSAVYLCASARIGQGVSGELFFGEGSRLTVL.

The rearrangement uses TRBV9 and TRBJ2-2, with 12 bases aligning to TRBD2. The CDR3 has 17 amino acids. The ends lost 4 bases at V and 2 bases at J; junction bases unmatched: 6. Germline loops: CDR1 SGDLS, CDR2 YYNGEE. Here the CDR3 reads CASSPRLAGVNTGELFF. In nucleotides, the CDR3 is TGTGCCAGCAGCCCGAGACTAGCGGGAGTTAACACCGGGGAGCTGTTTTTT.

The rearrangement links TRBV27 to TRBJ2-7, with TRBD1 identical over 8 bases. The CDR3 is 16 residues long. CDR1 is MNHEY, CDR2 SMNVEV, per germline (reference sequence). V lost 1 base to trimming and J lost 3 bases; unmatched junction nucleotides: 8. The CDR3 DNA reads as TGTGCCAGCAGTTTATGGGCCGGACAGGGTGTCTACGAGCAGTACTTC. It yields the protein CASSLWAGQGVYEQYF.

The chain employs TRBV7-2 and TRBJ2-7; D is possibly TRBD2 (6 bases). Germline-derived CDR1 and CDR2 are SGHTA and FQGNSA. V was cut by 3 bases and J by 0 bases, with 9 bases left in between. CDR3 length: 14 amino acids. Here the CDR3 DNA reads TGTGCCAGCAGCTTTTGGGGAGGCTCCTACGAGCAGTACTTC. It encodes CASSFWGGSYEQYF.

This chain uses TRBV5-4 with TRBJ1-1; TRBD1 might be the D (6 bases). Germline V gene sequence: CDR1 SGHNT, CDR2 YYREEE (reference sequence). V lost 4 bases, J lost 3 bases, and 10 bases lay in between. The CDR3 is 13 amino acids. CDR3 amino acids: CASSLPGDTEAFF. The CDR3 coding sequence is TGTGCCAGCAGCCTCCCAGGGGACACTGAAGCTTTCTTT.

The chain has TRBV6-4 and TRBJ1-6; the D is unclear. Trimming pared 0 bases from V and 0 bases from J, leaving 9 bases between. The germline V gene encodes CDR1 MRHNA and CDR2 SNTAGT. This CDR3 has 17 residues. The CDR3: CASSDSRRSSYNSPLHF. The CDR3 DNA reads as TGTGCCAGCAGTGACTCGCGGCGGAGCTCCTATAATTCACCCCTCCACTTT.

CDR3 protein: CASRATEAFF. The CDR3 DNA reads TGTGCCAGCAGGGCCACTGAAGCTTTCTTT. The chain couples TRBV2 to TRBJ1-1; D unclear. There are 10 residues in the CDR3. CDR1 and CDR2 (germline): SNHLY, FYNNEI. Trimming removed 6 bases from V and 4 bases from J, with 3 bases in between.

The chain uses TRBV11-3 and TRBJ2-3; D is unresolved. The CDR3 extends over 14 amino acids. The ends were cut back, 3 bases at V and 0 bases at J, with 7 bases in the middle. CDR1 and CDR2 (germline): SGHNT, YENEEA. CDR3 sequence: CASSFRRSTDTQYF. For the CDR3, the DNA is TGTGCCAGCAGCTTTAGGAGAAGCACAGATACGCAGTATTTT.

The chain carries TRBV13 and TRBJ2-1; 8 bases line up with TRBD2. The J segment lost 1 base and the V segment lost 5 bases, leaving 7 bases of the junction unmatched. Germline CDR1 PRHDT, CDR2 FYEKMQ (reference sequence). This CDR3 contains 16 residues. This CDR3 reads CASSLAGTSSYNEQFF. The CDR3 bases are TGTGCCAGCAGCCTAGCCGGGACTAGTTCCTACAATGAGCAGTTCTTC. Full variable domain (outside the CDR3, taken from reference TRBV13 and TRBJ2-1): AAGVIQSPRHLIKEKRETATLKCYPIPRHDTVYWYQQGPGQDPQFLISFYEKMQSDKGSIPDRFSAQQFSDYHSELNMSSLELGDSALYFCASSLAGTSSYNEQFFGPGTRLTVL.

Here the CDR3 reads CASSAAYEQYF. CDR3 in DNA: TGTGCCAGCAGCGCGGCTTACGAGCAGTACTTC. The chain recombines TRBV7-2 with TRBJ2-7, with unresolved D. The germline gives CDR1 SGHTA, CDR2 FQGNSA. V lost 5 bases, J lost 4 bases, and 6 bases lay in between. The CDR3 consists of 11 residues.

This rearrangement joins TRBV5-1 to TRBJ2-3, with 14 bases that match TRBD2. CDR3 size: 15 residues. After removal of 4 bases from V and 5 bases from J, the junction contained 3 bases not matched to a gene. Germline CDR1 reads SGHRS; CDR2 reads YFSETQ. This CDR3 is CASSEGLAGVDTQYF. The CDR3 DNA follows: TGCGCCAGCAGCGAGGGACTAGCGGGAGTAGATACGCAGTATTTT.